These 24 T cell receptor beta chains originate from one sample sequenced in a study of T cell repertoires in cytomegalovirus infection. The antigens of these receptors remain unknown. TCRdb fed the reads into MiXCR, producing one record per CDR3 protein. The repertoire consists of about half a million distinct CDR3 sequences, with 30% to 40% occurring once and the leading ten covering under 20%. The input for sequencing was cultured PBMCs, taken from culture after CMV antigen stimulation. Receptors were obtained from a human donor in good health (CMV status not recorded). Some clones in this sample may be carry-over from other donors' samples.

The chain couples TRBV7-2 to TRBJ2-1; 10 positions agree with TRBD1. Trimming removed 8 bases from V and 4 bases from J; junction bases left unmatched: 11. Germline V gene data show CDR1 as SGHTA and CDR2 as FQGNSA. The CDR3 is 16 amino acids. CDR3 in amino acids: CASGSTGTGAYNEQFF. The CDR3 DNA reads TGTGCCAGCGGCTCAACCGGGACAGGGGCATACAATGAGCAGTTCTTC.

The rearrangement uses TRBV20-1 and TRBJ2-1; TRBD2 agrees at 8 bases. The CDR3 totals 13 residues. Germline V CDR1 and CDR2: DFQATT, SNEGSKA (reference sequence). The CDR3 region has the DNA TGCAGCGTTATGAGCGGGAGCTCCAATGAGCAGTTCTTC. Amino acids: CSVMSGSSNEQFF.

This clonotype is a singleton in its sample. The chain combines TRBV10-3 with TRBJ2-1; 10 bases are shared with TRBD2. This CDR3 has 16 residues. After removal of 5 bases from V and 8 bases from J, the junction contained 12 bases not matched to a gene. The germline V gene has CDR1 ENHRY and CDR2 SYGVKD. The CDR3 is CAISTASGGQGDEQFF. Written as DNA, the CDR3 is TGTGCCATCAGTACGGCTAGCGGGGGTCAGGGCGATGAGCAGTTCTTC.

In regard to this clonotype: A much larger clone sits a single nucleotide away, making a read error possible. This chain joins TRBV7-8 and TRBJ1-5; a possible D gene is TRBD1 (5 bases). Germline CDR1 and CDR2: SGHVS and FQNEAQ. Trimming cost V 3 bases and J 7 bases, with 10 bases left between them. The CDR3 sequence is 13 residues long. The CDR3 DNA follows: TGTGCCAGCAGCTTGGCAGGGTACCAGCCCCAGCATTTT. It codes for CASSLAGYQPQHF.

This rearrangement joins TRBV7-6 to TRBJ2-1; D is unresolved. CDR3 length: 14 residues. Germline assignment: CDR1 SGHVS and CDR2 FNYEAQ. V lost 1 base and J lost 9, with 13 bases in between. The CDR3 nucleotides are TGTGCCAGCAGCTTAGGGGGAATGGTGGGTGAGCAGTTCTTC. It encodes CASSLGGMVGEQFF.

The gene calls are TRBV7-8 and TRBJ2-7; weak D call: TRBD2 (6 bases). V was clipped by 5 bases and J by 0 bases, with 11 bases between them. Germline values: CDR1 SGHVS, CDR2 FQNEAQ. The CDR3 has 14 residues. CDR3: CASSHAGYSYEQYV. CDR3 in DNA: TGTGCCAGCAGCCACGCGGGATACTCCTACGAGCAGTACGTC.

This sequence joins TRBV29-1 and TRBJ1-3; 8 nucleotides agree with TRBD1. Per the germline V gene, CDR1 is SQVTM and CDR2 is ANQGSEA. The V segment lost 3 bases and the J segment 7 bases; nucleotides outside the gene matches: 8. This CDR3 is built from 14 residues. This CDR3 is CSVERDRGSNTIYF. In nucleotides, the CDR3 is TGCAGCGTTGAGCGAGACAGGGGAAGTAACACCATATATTTT.

The V gene is TRBV12-3 or TRBV12-4, the J gene TRBJ2-2; the D is unclear. CDR3 length: 15 amino acids. V shed 3 bases and J shed 4 bases, with 12 bases lying between them. The CDR3 here is CASSFRVAATGELFF. Written as DNA, the CDR3 is TGTGCCAGCAGTTTTCGAGTCGCGGCCACCGGGGAGCTGTTTTTT.

The chain couples TRBV6-8 to TRBJ1-2, with D uncertain. V shed 6 bases and J shed 8 bases, with 22 bases lying between them. The length of the CDR3 is 15 residues. Germline V gives CDR1 MNHGY, CDR2 SAAAGT. In DNA, the CDR3 is TGTGCCAGCAGGGAAAGGGTTAACCCCCGGGAGGGCTACACCTTC. It encodes CASRERVNPREGYTF.

The table lists this clonotype with a few counts. This chain connects TRBV7-2 to TRBJ2-5; D may be TRBD1 or TRBD2 (5 bases each). The CDR3 runs to 15 residues. Trimming cost V 5 bases and J 2 bases, with 15 bases left between them. Germline V gene sequence: CDR1 SGHTA, CDR2 FQGNSA. The chain's CDR3 is CASSPRGRVQETQYF. The CDR3 nucleotides are TGTGCCAGCAGCCCTCGGGGACGGGTACAAGAGACCCAGTACTTC.

This clonotype has only a few counts. J is TRBJ2-1 and V is TRBV24-1; 8 bases align to TRBD1. V shed 5 bases and J 3 bases; nucleotides not matched to a gene: 8. There are 16 residues in the CDR3. The germline V gene has CDR1 KGHDR and CDR2 SFDVKD. CDR3 in DNA: TGTGCCACCAGTGGCTTTGGACAGGGTAACTACAATGAGCAGTTCTTC. Protein sequence: CATSGFGQGNYNEQFF.

The chain carries TRBV12-3 or TRBV12-4 and TRBJ2-1, with TRBD1 matching over 9 bases. J lost 8 bases, V lost 6 bases, and 11 bases had no gene match. The CDR3 length is 15 residues. CDR3 in DNA: TGTGCCAGCAGATCGGACAGGGGAAGGGAGCATGAGCAGTTCTTC. Its translation: CASRSDRGREHEQFF.

This clonotype was counted many times. This chain links TRBV11-2 with TRBJ2-3; 7 nucleotides align to TRBD2. CDR1 is SGHAT and CDR2 is FQNNGV in the germline V gene. CDR3 size: 15 residues. V lost 5 bases, J lost 0 bases, and 5 bases stayed unmatched. CDR3 protein: CASSLSSGSTDTQYF. CDR3 nucleotides: TGTGCCAGCAGCCTGTCTAGCGGAAGCACAGATACGCAGTATTTT.

This sequence joins TRBV11-3 and TRBJ2-1; 9 nucleotides line up with TRBD2. Germline V gives CDR1 SGHNT, CDR2 YENEEA. The CDR3 runs 16 residues. J lost 7 bases, V lost 4 bases, and 11 bases had no gene match. The CDR3 region has the DNA TGTGCCAGCAGCTCCTGGCGGGGAACTAGCGGGAATGAGCAGTTCTTC. Protein sequence: CASSSWRGTSGNEQFF.

The sample holds many counts of this clonotype. The gene calls are TRBV7-2 and TRBJ1-2; TRBD1 matches 7 bases. Per germline, CDR1 SGHTA and CDR2 FQGNSA. The CDR3 extends over 14 amino acids. With V trimmed by 5 bases and J by 7 bases, 10 bases remained unmatched. The CDR3 DNA sequence: TGTGCCAGCAGCGTAACGAGGACAGGTTCTGGCTACACCTTC. Translation gives CASSVTRTGSGYTF.

The chain carries TRBV27 and TRBJ2-1; TRBD2 might be the D (5 bases). V lost 0 bases and J 14 bases, leaving 14 bases between the germline ends. Looked up from germline, CDR1 is MNHEY and CDR2 is SMNVEV (reference sequence). CDR3 length equals 13 residues. The CDR3: CASSLSQTTGEFF. CDR3 DNA sequence: TGTGCCAGCAGTTTATCGCAAACGACCGGGGAGTTCTTC.

This clonotype showed up many times. The rearrangement uses TRBV28 and TRBJ2-7; D is unclear. The CDR3 runs 14 residues. Trimming pared 2 bases from V and 0 bases from J, leaving 8 bases between. Germline CDR1 is MDHEN and CDR2 is SYDVKM. The CDR3 DNA reads TGTGCCAGCAGTTTACCCCAGTTCTCCTACGAGCAGTACTTC. This codes for CASSLPQFSYEQYF.

This clonotype was observed a few times. The gene calls are TRBV7-2 and TRBJ2-2; no reliable D call. Trimming took 4 bases from V and 1 from J, leaving 10 bases between them. Per the germline V gene, CDR1 is SGHTA and CDR2 is FQGNSA. The CDR3 spans 15 residues. The DNA of the CDR3 is TGTGCCAGCAGCTCGAGCAGCATGAACACCGGGGAGCTGTTTTTT. Encoded protein: CASSSSSMNTGELFF.

This clonotype was seen only once. This chain uses TRBV29-1 with TRBJ2-1, with 7 bases lining up with TRBD1. Germline V lookup: CDR1 SQVTM, CDR2 ANQGSEA. The CDR3 loop spans 14 amino acids. Trimming cost V 3 bases and J 1 base; bases outside gene matches: 3. The CDR3 reads CSVDRDSSYNEQFF. The CDR3 region has the DNA TGCAGCGTTGACCGGGACAGTTCCTACAATGAGCAGTTCTTC.

The chain links TRBV7-4 to TRBJ2-1; D remains ambiguous. CDR1 is SGHVT, CDR2 SQSDAQ, per germline. V lost 7 bases, J lost 2 bases, and 15 bases lay in between. This CDR3 has 15 amino acids. This chain's CDR3 is CASTRPTPTYNEQFF. Written as DNA, the CDR3 is TGTGCCAGCACCCGACCGACCCCTACCTACAATGAGCAGTTCTTC.

The chain has TRBV7-6 and TRBJ2-1; D remains ambiguous. The CDR3 consists of 15 residues. Germline V gene sequence: CDR1 SGHVS, CDR2 FNYEAQ. Trimming took off 1 base at V and 8 bases at J, with 15 bases between the two ends. In DNA form, the CDR3 reads TGTGCCAGCAGCTTAGGGGCCTCTAGGTTCTATGAGCAGTTCTTC. This gives the protein CASSLGASRFYEQFF.

This clonotype appeared a few times. The CDR3: CASSIEIGRGDNEQFF. The CDR3 nucleotides read TGTGCCAGTAGTATAGAGATTGGTAGAGGGGACAATGAGCAGTTCTTC. The V and J genes are TRBV19 and TRBJ2-1, with D perhaps being TRBD1 or TRBD2 (5 bases each). Trimming pared 0 bases from V and 5 bases from J, leaving 14 bases between. The CDR3 covers 16 residues. Germline CDR1 and CDR2: LNHDA and SQIVND (reference sequence).

This clonotype occurred a few times. CDR3 protein: CASSLGRTSGQETQYF. For the CDR3, the DNA is TGTGCCAGCAGCTTAGGCAGAACTAGCGGCCAAGAGACCCAGTACTTC. J is TRBJ2-5 and V is TRBV7-2; 8 bases line up with TRBD2. This CDR3 has 16 amino acids. Trimming at V came to 1 base and at J to 1 base, leaving 5 bases not matched to a gene. Germline values: CDR1 SGHTA, CDR2 FQGNSA. Filled out from reference TRBV7-2 and TRBJ2-5, the complete variable domain reads GAGVSQSPSNKVTEKGKDVELRCDPISGHTALYWYRQSLGQGLEFLIYFQGNSAPDKSGLPSDRFSAERTGGSVSTLTIQRTQQEDSAVYLCASSLGRTSGQETQYFGPGTRLLVL.

This clonotype showed up just a few times. The chain has TRBV28 and TRBJ1-1; a possible D gene is TRBD1 (5 bases). V shed 7 bases and J shed 1 base, with 10 bases lying between them. The CDR3 runs to 13 residues. The germline gives CDR1 MDHEN, CDR2 SYDVKM. The CDR3 sequence: CASIIQGNTEAFF. The CDR3 nucleotides are TGTGCCAGCATCATTCAGGGGAACACTGAAGCTTTCTTT.